This TCR beta chain was sequenced during a study of T cells in Graves' hyperthyroidism and ophthalmopathy. General study points: Separation of ophthalmopathy from stable hyperthyroidism was achieved by a 13 V-J model. Most expanded thyroid clonotypes above 0.001 recurred in blood.

Stable Graves' hyperthyroidism denoted no ophthalmopathy progression over 18 months. The J segment lost 1 base and the V segment lost 5 bases, leaving 9 bases of the junction unmatched. This CDR3 is 16 amino acids long. Germline-derived CDR1 and CDR2 are LNHDA and SQIVND (reference sequence). The table lists this clonotype with a few counts. What it binds is not known. Regions amplified from RNA transcripts were the TCR beta CDR3 regions. The TCR CDR3 first-round RT-PCR relied on the HTBI primer set. Each CDR3 protein is one row after TCRdb ran MiXCR on the multiplex PCR reads. The table shows about 540,000 distinct CDR3 sequences, with 35% to 55% occurring only once.

The chain links TRBV19 to TRBJ1-1; 8 nucleotides line up with TRBD1. The TCR was taken from a young woman with Graves' hyperthyroidism. The sequenced sample consisted of peripheral blood or thyroid tissue (not recorded which). The CDR3: CASSPRQGTWNTEAFF. The CDR3 nucleotides are TGTGCCAGTAGTCCCCGACAGGGGACGTGGAACACTGAAGCTTTCTTT.